These T cell receptor beta chains were read from a single sample in a study of OX40 agonist ivuxolimab in advanced cancers. Sequencing was performed with immunoSEQ multiplex PCR; in TCRdb, only in-frame clones are kept and a portion is missing. The data show about 86,000 clones, 87% seen once. The sequences come from CD4+ or CD8+ T cells sorted from blood, collected in a trial of the OX40 agonist ivuxolimab. These receptors all come from an adult with an advanced solid tumor such as melanoma, head and neck, liver or kidney cancer. The CDR3 runs from the conserved cysteine through the conserved F or W. A D gene is named only where the DNA matches it firmly. Some rows mark clone size as missing; the rest say once, few, many or name a class of expanded clone.

-,TRBV19,TRBJ2-7,-,CASSHGGNSYEQYF,TGTGCCAGTAGTCACGGGGGAAACTCCTACGAGCAGTACTTC
-,TRBV5-1,TRBJ2-2,-,CASTKPGGVLNTGELFF,TGCGCCAGTACCAAACCTGGCGGGGTACTGAACACCGGGGAGCTGTTTTTT
-,TRBV5-1,TRBJ1-5,TRBD1,CASSLGQGRNQPQHF,TGCGCCAGCAGCTTGGGACAGGGCCGGAATCAGCCCCAGCATTTT
-,TRBV7-2,TRBJ2-1,-,CASRLTGNEQFF,TGTGCCAGCAGACTCACTGGAAATGAGCAGTTCTTC
-,TRBV7-2,TRBJ2-3,-,CASSLGGRLTDTQYF,TGTGCCAGCAGCTTAGGGGGACGGCTCACAGATACGCAGTATTTT
-,TRBV7-3,TRBJ2-2,-,CASMQIRTVNFFPGELFF,TGTGCCAGCATGCAAATCAGGACAGTCAATTTTTTTCCCGGGGAGCTGTTTTTT
once,TRBV7-2,TRBJ1-2,TRBD1,CASSFLYSDRDNYGYTF,TGTGCCAGCAGTTTTCTTTATTCGGACAGGGATAACTATGGCTACACCTTC
few,TRBV6-4,TRBJ2-3,-,CASSDSGLATDTQYF,TGTGCCAGCAGTGACTCGGGACTGGCCACAGATACGCAGTATTTT
few,TRBV7-9,TRBJ2-5,-,CASSLLDREETQYF,TGTGCCAGCAGCTTGCTAGACAGAGAAGAGACCCAGTACTTC
-,TRBV7-2,TRBJ2-1,TRBD2,CASSPQRGRGNEQFF,TGTGCCAGCAGTCCCCAGCGGGGCCGGGGCAATGAGCAGTTCTTC
-,TRBV5-1,TRBJ2-7,TRBD1,CASSLFSRDSGLYEQYF,TGCGCCAGCAGCCTCTTCTCCCGGGACAGTGGGCTCTACGAGCAGTACTTC
-,TRBV11-2,TRBJ1-1,-,CASSSTYGNTEAFF,TGTGCCAGCAGCTCCACGTACGGGAACACTGAAGCTTTCTTT
-,TRBV28,TRBJ1-4,-,CASREGGTNEKLFF,TGTGCCAGCAGAGAGGGGGGAACTAATGAAAAACTGTTTTTT
-,TRBV21-1,TRBJ2-7,-,CASSKEGRHESSYEQYF,TGTGCCAGCAGCAAAGAGGGACGACATGAGAGCTCCTACGAGCAGTACTTC
-,TRBV4-1,TRBJ2-3,TRBD1,CASSRDRVAPSQYF,TGCGCCAGCAGCCGTGACAGGGTCGCCCCATCGCAGTATTTT
-,TRBV5-4,TRBJ2-5,-,CASSVAETQYF,TGTGCCAGCAGTGTAGCGGAGACCCAGTACTTC
-,TRBV7-9,TRBJ2-3,-,CASSLTGDTQYF,TGTGCCAGCAGCTTAACCGGAGATACGCAGTATTTT
-,TRBV7-8,TRBJ2-2,-,CASIVGAGLGNTGELFF,TGTGCCAGCATCGTGGGAGCAGGGCTTGGGAACACCGGGGAGCTGTTTTTT
-,TRBV5-1,TRBJ2-3,TRBD2,CASSRAGVGSDTQYF,TGCGCCAGCTCCAGGGCGGGAGTAGGCTCAGATACGCAGTATTTT
-,TRBV5-1,TRBJ1-6,TRBD1,CASSNIQGDSSPLHF,TGCGCCAGCAGCAATATCCAGGGGGACAGTTCACCCCTCCACTTT
once,TRBV5-1,TRBJ2-1,TRBD2,CASSRPPGTSGSSGSYNEQFF,TGCGCCAGCAGTCGACCCCCCGGGACTAGCGGGAGTTCTGGCTCCTACAATGAGCAGTTCTTC
-,TRBV10-2,TRBJ1-3,-,CASSESGGASGNTIYF,TGCGCCAGCAGTGAATCTGGAGGTGCTTCTGGAAACACCATATATTTT
-,TRBV5-4,TRBJ2-5,TRBD1,CASSSRQGLEQETQYF,TGTGCCAGCAGCTCCCGACAGGGGCTGGAGCAAGAGACCCAGTACTTC
once,TRBV6-6,TRBJ1-1,TRBD1,CASSYQGQANTEAFF,TGTGCCAGCAGTTACCAGGGACAGGCGAACACTGAAGCTTTCTTT
-,TRBV5-6,TRBJ2-5,TRBD2,CASSLSVGSGGETQYF,TGTGCCAGCAGCTTGTCGGTCGGAAGCGGGGGAGAGACCCAGTACTTC
few,TRBV15,TRBJ2-5,TRBD2,CATSRGKAGAQETQYF,TGTGCCACCAGCAGAGGGAAGGCGGGAGCCCAAGAGACCCAGTACTTC